Below, one T cell receptor beta chain is given with its context. What it recognizes is unknown. The identical CDR3 is also encoded by other nucleotide sequences in the sample. The data originate from a study of CD8+ T cells in alopecia areata. Study outcomes and limitations: Lesional tissue from the scalp (especially in alopecia totalis/universalis) showed higher clonality than normal scalp. In scalp samples, resident alphabeta T cells of normal skin are also sequenced.

This CDR3 is 18 amino acids long. The germline V gene has CDR1 MNHEY and CDR2 SMNVEV (reference sequence). V lost 8 bases and J lost 0; bases outside the gene matches: 13. In each case, RNA was isolated and then reverse transcribed into cDNA as the sequencing template. TCRdb's copy holds only in-frame clones and misses some; the assay was immunoSEQ multiplex PCR. The sample records about 34,000 clones, approximately 58% being singletons. The sequenced sample was NKG2D-high CD8+ T cells sorted from blood. This rearrangement joins TRBV27 to TRBJ2-4, with 10 bases identical to TRBD1. This TCR was sampled from a human donor with alopecia areata. CDR3 amino acids: CASLMPGQGVPAKNIQYF. In DNA form, the CDR3 reads TGTGCCAGCCTAATGCCAGGACAGGGGGTACCAGCCAAAAACATTCAGTACTTC.